The clone carrying this TCR beta chain was seen a handful of times. One entry per CDR3 protein, called by TCRdb with MiXCR from the RT-PCR reads. In the table there are hundreds of thousands of distinct CDR3 sequences, 14% of which are singletons. Germline CDR1 reads GTSNPN; CDR2 reads SVGIG (reference sequence). This CDR3 is 14 amino acids long. V was shortened by 6 bases and J by 0 bases, with 9 bases between the two germline ends. The sequenced sample consisted of memory CD4+ T cells from blood. The receptor's source is a female donor in good health, serving as a healthy control. V gene TRBV30 combines with J gene TRBJ2-6; TRBD1 might be the D (6 bases). The CDR3 is CACQGISGANVLTF. CDR3 DNA sequence: TGTGCCTGCCAGGGGATCTCTGGGGCCAACGTCCTGACTTTC.